This record looks at one T cell receptor (beta chain) sequence and its context. What it binds is unknown. Data came from immunoSEQ multiplex PCR; TCRdb stores just in-frame clones and leaves some out. The sample carries about 280,000 clones, just over 85% recorded once. This CDR3 has 13 amino acids. Germline CDR1 GTSNPN, CDR2 SVGIG (reference sequence). The V end was cut by 5 bases, the J end by 0 bases, with 10 bases between. This record comes from a study of cytomegalovirus exposure and HLA in healthy donors. As for the study in general: The roughly 110 validation repertoires were produced on the same platform as the 500 to 800 repertoires of the first cohort. This was reported in a later analysis. The study's findings and limits: There were around 160 TCR beta chains listed as cytomegalovirus-associated.

The sample consisted of PBMCs. The sequence was obtained from a young woman in good health and CMV-seronegative. The chain joins TRBV30 to TRBJ2-5, with D possibly being TRBD2 (6 bases). The CDR3 DNA follows: TGTGCCTGGTTGCCGGGAGACCAAGAGACCCAGTACTTC. Translation gives CAWLPGDQETQYF.